This note documents a single TCR beta chain sequence. Antigen: not known. The trim removed 4 bases at V and 5 bases at J, leaving 3 bases unmatched. This CDR3 has 15 residues. Germline V lookup: CDR1 SGDLS, CDR2 YYNGEE. This entry is derived from a study of vaccination effects on CD4 cells after COVID-19. Expansion with viral peptide pools was applied to antigen-specific CD4+ T cells by the ViraFEST assay prior to sequencing. Once cultured for approximately ten days, the cells underwent separation to obtain CD4+ T cells. Testing of the vaccine recipients showed negative nucleocapsid antibodies and no prior SARS-CoV-2 infection. Study-level findings and limits: In the study, convalescent patients were few, and early post-infection timepoints were absent. Among infection- and vaccine-induced clones, marked clonal contraction occurred late after vaccination.

Sequenced by immunoSEQ multiplex PCR; TCRdb stores in-frame clones only, minus some. The sample records 78,000 or so clones, about 79% being singletons. This chain joins TRBV9 and TRBJ2-2; 12 bases line up with TRBD1. Sequenced material: CD4+ T cells from PBMCs cultured with SARS-CoV-2 spike peptides, taken before COVID-19 vaccination. This sequence originates from a human donor who received a COVID-19 vaccine. CDR3 nucleotide sequence: TGTGCCAGCAGCCGGGACAGGGGGCAAACCGGGGAGCTGTTTTTT. Protein product: CASSRDRGQTGELFF.